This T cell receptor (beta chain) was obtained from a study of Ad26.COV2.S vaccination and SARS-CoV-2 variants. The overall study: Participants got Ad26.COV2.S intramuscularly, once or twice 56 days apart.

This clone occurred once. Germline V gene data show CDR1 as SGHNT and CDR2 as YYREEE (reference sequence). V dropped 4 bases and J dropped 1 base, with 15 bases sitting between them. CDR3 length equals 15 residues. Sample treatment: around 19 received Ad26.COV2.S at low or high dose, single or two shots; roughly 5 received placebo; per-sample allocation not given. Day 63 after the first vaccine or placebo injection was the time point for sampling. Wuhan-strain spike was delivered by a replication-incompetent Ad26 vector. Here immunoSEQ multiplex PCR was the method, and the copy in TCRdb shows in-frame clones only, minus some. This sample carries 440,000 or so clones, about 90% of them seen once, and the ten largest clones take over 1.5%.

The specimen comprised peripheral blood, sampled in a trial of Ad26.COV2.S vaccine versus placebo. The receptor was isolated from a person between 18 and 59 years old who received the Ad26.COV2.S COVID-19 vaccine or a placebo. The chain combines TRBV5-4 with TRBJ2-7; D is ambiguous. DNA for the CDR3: TGTGCCAGCAGCGCAGGACGTAAAGGTTCCTACGAGCAGTACTTC. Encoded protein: CASSAGRKGSYEQYF.